These T cell receptor beta chains were read from a single sample in a study of cytomegalovirus exposure and HLA in healthy donors. The table came from immunoSEQ multiplex PCR; TCRdb's copy has only in-frame clones and leaves some out. The sample has 150,000 to 200,000 clones; 81% are singletons. Material: PBMCs. The receptors derive from a woman aged 18 to 35 in good health and CMV-seropositive. Both conserved end residues are trimmed from each CDR3. Clone size is not always given. Where it is, it says once, few, many or a class for expanded clones.

J gene: TRBJ2-7; clone size: NA; V gene: TRBV7-2; CDR3 protein: ASSFLYEQY
J gene: TRBJ1-1; clone size: few; V gene: TRBV5-6; CDR3 protein: ASSPETGKENSAF
J gene: TRBJ2-7; clone size: NA; V gene: TRBV5-1; CDR3 protein: ASSPDQGDSAPYEQY
J gene: TRBJ2-7; clone size: NA; V gene: TRBV4-1; CDR3 protein: ASSQDTRQGAPSYEQY
J gene: TRBJ2-2; clone size: NA; V gene: TRBV9; CDR3 protein: ASSVQQNTGELF
J gene: TRBJ1-4; clone size: few; V gene: TRBV27; CDR3 protein: ASCESGTYNEKLF
J gene: TRBJ1-3; clone size: NA; V gene: TRBV9; CDR3 protein: ASTGTGNTIY
J gene: TRBJ1-4; clone size: NA; V gene: TRBV29-1; CDR3 protein: SVGTGGREKLF
J gene: TRBJ2-2; clone size: NA; V gene: TRBV11-2; CDR3 protein: ASSLVRGPTGELF
J gene: TRBJ1-1; clone size: NA; V gene: TRBV5-6; CDR3 protein: ASSLGGVTEAF
J gene: TRBJ2-3; clone size: NA; V gene: TRBV30; CDR3 protein: AWSRDTQY
J gene: TRBJ1-2; clone size: NA; V gene: TRBV4-1; CDR3 protein: ASSQEGQRGYT
J gene: TRBJ2-3; clone size: NA; V gene: TRBV9; CDR3 protein: ASSVLAGDHPGVAQY
J gene: TRBJ1-4; clone size: NA; V gene: TRBV6-1; CDR3 protein: ASSEWRGELF
J gene: TRBJ2-1; clone size: NA; V gene: TRBV27; CDR3 protein: ASSLFWGLNEQF
J gene: TRBJ1-1; clone size: NA; V gene: TRBV18; CDR3 protein: ASSPDRRDTEAF
J gene: TRBJ1-5; clone size: NA; V gene: TRBV7-2; CDR3 protein: ASSQGGVASNQPQH
J gene: TRBJ2-3; clone size: few; V gene: TRBV10-2; CDR3 protein: ASGLAGGSGSDTQY
J gene: TRBJ1-1; clone size: once; V gene: TRBV27; CDR3 protein: ASRAGLMNTEAF
J gene: TRBJ2-2; clone size: once; V gene: TRBV19; CDR3 protein: ASRWASGELF
J gene: TRBJ1-2; clone size: NA; V gene: TRBV27; CDR3 protein: ASSFQQGLDGYT
J gene: TRBJ2-1; clone size: NA; V gene: TRBV11-2; CDR3 protein: ASTPTAGDYNEQF